This TCR beta chain originates from a study of blood T cell repertoires in COVID-19. Whole-study context: Sample material is recorded as cDNA or gDNA derived from T cells, B-cell-depleted T cells, or PBMCs.

The germline V gene has CDR1 GTSNPN and CDR2 SVGIG (reference sequence). The CDR3 sequence is 11 residues long. The V and J ends lost 5 bases and 3 bases, in that order; junction bases with no gene match: 1. Sequenced by immunoSEQ multiplex PCR; TCRdb stores in-frame clones only, minus some. The table records under 200,000 clones, about 80% of them present only once. The sample comprised peripheral blood. This receptor was taken from a man in his fifties or sixties with acute or convalescent COVID-19. The gene calls are TRBV30 and TRBJ2-7, with 7 bases aligning to TRBD1. This CDR3 is CAWDRDYEQYF. The CDR3 region has the DNA TGTGCCTGGGACAGGGACTACGAGCAGTACTTC.